Below are 12 T cell receptor beta chains sequenced from a single sample in a study. TCRdb reanalysed the 5' RACE reads using MiXCR and keeps one entry per CDR3 protein. The sample carries thousands of distinct CDR3 sequences, 65% to 75% recorded once. Material: memory CD4+ T cells sorted from a lymph node. Subset denoted: memory CD4+ T cells, CD4+CD45RO+CD25-. These receptors all come from a female donor with breast cancer.

The chain couples TRBV7-3 to TRBJ2-1; D not certain. V shed 5 bases and J shed 0 bases, with 14 bases lying between them. The CDR3 totals 16 residues. The germline gives CDR1 SGHTA, CDR2 FQGTGA. CDR3 sequence reads: CASSPFPLCSYNEQFF. CDR3 DNA: TGTGCCAGCAGCCCCTTCCCACTGTGCTCCTACAATGAGCAGTTCTTC.

The chain combines TRBV7-8 with TRBJ2-3, with D unresolved. The CDR3 runs to 12 residues. Trimming removed 0 bases from V and 2 bases from J, with 0 bases in between. Germline V gene data show CDR1 as SGHVS and CDR2 as FQNEAQ. Written as DNA, the CDR3 is TGTGCCAGCAGCTTAGCCACAGATACGCAGTATTTT. It specifies CASSLATDTQYF. The variable domain in full, completed from reference TRBV7-8 and TRBJ2-3, reads GAGVSQSPRYKVAKRGQDVALRCDPISGHVSLFWYQQALGQGPEFLTYFQNEAQLDKSGLPSDRFFAERPEGSVSTLKIQRTQQEDSAVYLCASSLATDTQYFGPGTRLTVL.

This chain joins TRBV2 and TRBJ1-1; D might be TRBD1 (5 bases). This CDR3 is built from 13 residues. The germline V gene encodes CDR1 SNHLY and CDR2 FYNNEI. Trimming removed 4 bases from V and 6 bases from J, with 12 bases in between. The CDR3 coding sequence is TGTGCCAGCAGTGGGGGGGATAACGCTGAAGCTTTCTTT. Translated: CASSGGDNAEAFF.

The chain uses TRBV9 and TRBJ1-5; D ambiguous. V was trimmed by 4 bases and J by 1 base, leaving 6 bases between them. Looked up from germline, CDR1 is SGDLS and CDR2 is YYNGEE. CDR3 size: 13 residues. For the CDR3, the DNA is TGTGCCAGCAGCTACGGGAGCAATCAGCCCCAGCATTTT. This codes for CASSYGSNQPQHF.

The chain joins TRBV28 to TRBJ2-1; D unresolved. Germline V CDR1 and CDR2: MDHEN, SYDVKM. The V end lost 2 bases, the J end lost 0 bases, and 8 bases lay between the germline ends. CDR3 length: 15 residues. CDR3 nucleotides: TGTGCCAGCAGTTTAGGTCAGAGCTCCTACAATGAGCAGTTCTTC. Protein product: CASSLGQSSYNEQFF.

Comments on this clonotype: A junction end diverges from the germline sequence, so it may reflect a read error. This sequence joins TRBV20-1 and TRBJ2-3, with D perhaps TRBD1 (6 bases). The CDR3 loop spans 13 amino acids. From germline, CDR1 is DFQATT and CDR2 SNEGSKA (reference sequence). In DNA form, the CDR3 reads TGCAGCGCTAGGAACAGGGGCACAGATACGCAGTATTTT. Protein sequence: CSARNRGTDTQYF.

This chain uses TRBV7-6 with TRBJ2-7; D not resolved. Germline loops: CDR1 SGHVS, CDR2 FNYEAQ. This CDR3 contains 14 residues. The ends were cut back, 5 bases at V and 6 bases at J, with 17 bases in the middle. This chain's CDR3 is CASSKAFDGSEQYF. CDR3 nucleotide sequence: TGTGCCAGCAGCAAGGCCTTTGATGGATCCGAGCAGTACTTC.

This rearrangement joins TRBV5-1 to TRBJ2-2; TRBD1 matches 7 bases. The CDR3 is 17 residues long. Germline trimming cut 4 bases from V and 5 bases from J; bases unmatched to any gene: 14. Germline V gene sequence: CDR1 SGHRS, CDR2 YFSETQ. The CDR3 loop is CASSKPPTGLGTGELFF. CDR3 DNA sequence: TGCGCCAGCAGCAAGCCTCCGACAGGGTTGGGAACCGGGGAGCTGTTTTTT.

This sequence joins TRBV5-1 and TRBJ2-3; TRBD1 aligns across 9 bases. The CDR3 contains 15 residues. The V and J ends lost 4 bases and 7 bases, in that order; junction bases with no gene match: 10. Germline V CDR1 and CDR2: SGHRS, YFSETQ. The CDR3 region is CASSPGDRALHTQYF. The CDR3 DNA is TGCGCCAGCAGCCCAGGGGACAGGGCTCTTCATACGCAGTATTTT.

The gene calls are TRBV5-1 and TRBJ1-1; D is perhaps TRBD1 (5 bases). V gave up 1 base and J gave up 4 bases, with 14 bases separating them. The V gene's germline CDR1 is SGHRS and CDR2 YFSETQ. This CDR3 comprises 15 residues. The CDR3 protein is CASSLQGDGFTEAFF. The CDR3 DNA follows: TGCGCCAGCAGCTTGCAGGGCGACGGTTTCACTGAAGCTTTCTTT.

The rearrangement uses TRBV5-1 and TRBJ1-1, with D unresolved. Germline lookup yields CDR1 SGHRS and CDR2 YFSETQ. The CDR3 sequence is 12 residues long. Trimming removed 0 bases from V and 8 bases from J, with 8 bases in between. This CDR3 is CASSLANSEAFF. In nucleotides, the CDR3 is TGCGCCAGCAGCTTGGCCAACTCGGAAGCTTTCTTT.

This clonotype was counted between two and nine times. The chain links TRBV20-1 to TRBJ2-3; tentative D call: TRBD2 (6 bases). The CDR3 length is 14 residues. Germline values: CDR1 DFQATT, CDR2 SNEGSKA (reference sequence). The V and J ends lost 4 bases and 8 bases respectively, with 19 bases between them. The CDR3: CSAKPGLVGFTQYF. The CDR3, as DNA: TGCAGTGCTAAACCGGGACTGGTTGGTTTTACGCAGTATTTT.